This is a list of T cell receptor beta chains from one sample in a study of T cell responses to AZD1222 COVID-19 vaccine. Some clones are missing from TCRdb's copy, which holds only in-frame ones; the method was immunoSEQ multiplex PCR. The profile shows around 76,000 clones, 84% of them singletons. The starting material was peripheral blood, obtained on day 0 of AZD1222 vaccination. The receptors derive from an adult in good health. Both conserved end residues are part of each CDR3. D genes are given only for firm matches. Clone size is given for some rows only: seen once, a few or many times, or a class if the clone is expanded.

clone_size: NA; v_call: TRBV4-3; j_call: TRBJ1-4; d_call: NA; cdr3_nt: TGCGCCAGCAGCCAAGAACCAGACGGACAAGTTAATGAAAAACTGTTTTTT; cdr3_aa: CASSQEPDGQVNEKLFF
clone_size: NA; v_call: TRBV5-1; j_call: TRBJ2-3; d_call: NA; cdr3_nt: TGCGCCAGCAGCCCTGGATCCACAGATACGCAGTATTTT; cdr3_aa: CASSPGSTDTQYF
clone_size: NA; v_call: TRBV28; j_call: TRBJ1-2; d_call: NA; cdr3_nt: TGTGCCAGCAGTCTGGGGGGTGATAACTATGGCTACACCTTC; cdr3_aa: CASSLGGDNYGYTF
clone_size: NA; v_call: TRBV11-2; j_call: TRBJ1-3; d_call: TRBD1; cdr3_nt: TGTGCCAGCAGCGCCTACCCCAAGGGGGCAGCTGGAAACACCATATATTTT; cdr3_aa: CASSAYPKGAAGNTIYF
clone_size: NA; v_call: TRBV10-3; j_call: TRBJ1-3; d_call: NA; cdr3_nt: TGTGCCATCACCGACGGATCCTCCTCTGGAAACACCATATATTTT; cdr3_aa: CAITDGSSSGNTIYF
clone_size: NA; v_call: TRBV2; j_call: TRBJ1-5; d_call: TRBD1; cdr3_nt: TGTGCCAGCAGCAAGGACAGGGGCTTGTTGCAGCCCCAGCATTTT; cdr3_aa: CASSKDRGLLQPQHF
clone_size: NA; v_call: TRBV27; j_call: TRBJ1-3; d_call: NA; cdr3_nt: TGTGCCAGCAGTCAAACGGCGAGCTCTGGAAACACCATATATTTT; cdr3_aa: CASSQTASSGNTIYF
clone_size: NA; v_call: TRBV20-1; j_call: TRBJ1-2; d_call: TRBD1; cdr3_nt: TGCAGTGCTAGTACAACCCAGGGGGGTAAAGGCTACACCTTC; cdr3_aa: CSASTTQGGKGYTF
clone_size: NA; v_call: TRBV7-2; j_call: TRBJ2-3; d_call: NA; cdr3_nt: TGTGCCAGCAGCTTAGCGGGGGGACGCACAGATACGCAGTATTTT; cdr3_aa: CASSLAGGRTDTQYF
clone_size: NA; v_call: TRBV19; j_call: TRBJ2-7; d_call: NA; cdr3_nt: TGTGCCAGTAGTATTAGTTCAACCTCCTACGAGCAGTACTTC; cdr3_aa: CASSISSTSYEQYF
clone_size: NA; v_call: TRBV28; j_call: TRBJ2-7; d_call: NA; cdr3_nt: TGTGCCAGCAGCCGATCTTCAAGGTATCGGTACGAGCAGTACTTC; cdr3_aa: CASSRSSRYRYEQYF
clone_size: NA; v_call: TRBV5-6; j_call: TRBJ2-6; d_call: NA; cdr3_nt: TGTGCCAGCAGCTTAAGGGGAGGTGGGGCCAACGTCCTGACTTTC; cdr3_aa: CASSLRGGGANVLTF
clone_size: NA; v_call: TRBV9; j_call: TRBJ1-1; d_call: TRBD1; cdr3_nt: TGTGCCAGCAGCGCATACAACAGGGGGAACACTGAAGCTTTCTTT; cdr3_aa: CASSAYNRGNTEAFF
clone_size: NA; v_call: TRBV7-2; j_call: TRBJ2-7; d_call: TRBD1; cdr3_nt: TGTGCCAGCAGCTCCGGGACAGGGACGTACGAGCAGTACTTC; cdr3_aa: CASSSGTGTYEQYF
clone_size: once; v_call: TRBV28; j_call: TRBJ1-2; d_call: TRBD1; cdr3_nt: TGTGCCAGCAGTTTGGGACAGGGGGCTGGATATGGCTACACCTTC; cdr3_aa: CASSLGQGAGYGYTF
clone_size: NA; v_call: TRBV5-5; j_call: TRBJ1-1; d_call: TRBD1; cdr3_nt: TGTGCCAGCAGCTTGTTGTTTGGGACAGAAGGGGCAGCTTTCTTT; cdr3_aa: CASSLLFGTEGAAFF
clone_size: few; v_call: TRBV5-1; j_call: TRBJ2-7; d_call: NA; cdr3_nt: TGCGCCAGCAGCTTGGCCCCAGGGTACATCTACGAGCAGTACTTC; cdr3_aa: CASSLAPGYIYEQYF
clone_size: once; v_call: TRBV10-3; j_call: TRBJ1-3; d_call: NA; cdr3_nt: TGTGCCATCAGTGATCGAACAACACCTGGAAACACCATATATTTT; cdr3_aa: CAISDRTTPGNTIYF
clone_size: NA; v_call: TRBV4-1; j_call: TRBJ1-3; d_call: NA; cdr3_nt: TGCGCCAGCAGCCAAGATTACAGGCGTCAGAGCTCTGGAAACACCATATATTTT; cdr3_aa: CASSQDYRRQSSGNTIYF
clone_size: NA; v_call: TRBV5-4; j_call: TRBJ1-2; d_call: NA; cdr3_nt: TGTGCCAGCAGCTTGTCAGGGCTAAACTATGGCTACACCTTC; cdr3_aa: CASSLSGLNYGYTF
clone_size: NA; v_call: TRBV29-1; j_call: TRBJ1-2; d_call: NA; cdr3_nt: TGCAGCGCTTCTATGACCACGCGGGGTCTGTCCTATGGCTACACCTTC; cdr3_aa: CSASMTTRGLSYGYTF
clone_size: NA; v_call: TRBV6-5; j_call: TRBJ1-2; d_call: NA; cdr3_nt: TGTGCCAGCAGTCCCCAGGGTATGAGCGCCTATGGCTACACCTTC; cdr3_aa: CASSPQGMSAYGYTF
clone_size: NA; v_call: TRBV28; j_call: TRBJ1-4; d_call: NA; cdr3_nt: TGTGCCAGCAGTTTAGCGAAGGAAAAACTGTTTTTT; cdr3_aa: CASSLAKEKLFF
clone_size: NA; v_call: TRBV5-1; j_call: TRBJ1-6; d_call: NA; cdr3_nt: TGCGCCAGCAGCTTGGGGGCAGGGAGGGATTCACCCCTCCACTTT; cdr3_aa: CASSLGAGRDSPLHF
clone_size: once; v_call: TRBV5-6; j_call: TRBJ1-4; d_call: NA; cdr3_nt: TGTGCCAGCAGCTTTGGGAGCCCGAGTGGAAAACTGTTTTTT; cdr3_aa: CASSFGSPSGKLFF
clone_size: few; v_call: TRBV27; j_call: TRBJ1-2; d_call: TRBD1; cdr3_nt: TGTGCCAGCAGTCCGTCGGGACAGACCTATGGCTACACCTTC; cdr3_aa: CASSPSGQTYGYTF
clone_size: NA; v_call: TRBV6-2/TRBV6-3; j_call: TRBJ2-7; d_call: TRBD1; cdr3_nt: TGTGCCAGCACCCCAGGGGGCTCCTACGAGCAGTACTTC; cdr3_aa: CASTPGGSYEQYF
clone_size: NA; v_call: TRBV7-2; j_call: TRBJ1-1; d_call: NA; cdr3_nt: TGTGCCAGCAGCTTAAACGGGGTAGGCACTGAAGCTTTCTTT; cdr3_aa: CASSLNGVGTEAFF
clone_size: NA; v_call: TRBV28; j_call: TRBJ1-5; d_call: TRBD1; cdr3_nt: TGTGCCAGCAGTTCTCACAGGGGGAGCAATCAGCCCCAGCATTTT; cdr3_aa: CASSSHRGSNQPQHF
clone_size: NA; v_call: TRBV7-9; j_call: TRBJ1-6; d_call: TRBD1; cdr3_nt: TGTGCCAGCAGCGGGTGGACAGGTGTTAATTCACCCCTCCACTTT; cdr3_aa: CASSGWTGVNSPLHF
clone_size: NA; v_call: TRBV4-1; j_call: TRBJ2-1; d_call: NA; cdr3_nt: TGCGCCAGCAGCCGGACGGACTATGGGTCCTACAATGAGCAGTTCTTC; cdr3_aa: CASSRTDYGSYNEQFF
clone_size: once; v_call: TRBV2; j_call: TRBJ2-3; d_call: NA; cdr3_nt: TGTGCCAGCTCCGACACAGATACGCAGTATTTT; cdr3_aa: CASSDTDTQYF
clone_size: NA; v_call: TRBV5-6; j_call: TRBJ2-2; d_call: NA; cdr3_nt: TGTGCCAGCAGCGCCTTCCTCGGAAAGAGCACCGGGGAGCTGTTTTTT; cdr3_aa: CASSAFLGKSTGELFF
clone_size: NA; v_call: TRBV5-1; j_call: TRBJ1-4; d_call: NA; cdr3_nt: TGCGCCAGCAGCTTGGAGGGGACTAATGAAAAACTGTTTTTT; cdr3_aa: CASSLEGTNEKLFF
clone_size: NA; v_call: TRBV29-1; j_call: TRBJ2-5; d_call: NA; cdr3_nt: TGCAGCGTCCAAACGCAGGGCGGGGAGACCCAGTACTTC; cdr3_aa: CSVQTQGGETQYF
clone_size: NA; v_call: TRBV28; j_call: TRBJ2-3; d_call: NA; cdr3_nt: TGTGCCAGCCTTTCCTTGATCGCGGATACGCAGTATTTT; cdr3_aa: CASLSLIADTQYF
clone_size: NA; v_call: TRBV5-1; j_call: TRBJ1-1; d_call: NA; cdr3_nt: TGCGCCAGCAGCTTGGTTGCAGGGACTAACACTGAAGCTTTCTTT; cdr3_aa: CASSLVAGTNTEAFF
clone_size: NA; v_call: TRBV15; j_call: TRBJ2-3; d_call: NA; cdr3_nt: TGTGCCACCAGCAGAGATCCAGGGTCAACAGATACGCAGTATTTT; cdr3_aa: CATSRDPGSTDTQYF
clone_size: NA; v_call: TRBV4-3; j_call: TRBJ2-3; d_call: NA; cdr3_nt: TGCGCCAGCAGCCAAGATCGATATACGCAGTATTTT; cdr3_aa: CASSQDRYTQYF
clone_size: NA; v_call: TRBV12-5; j_call: TRBJ1-2; d_call: NA; cdr3_nt: TGTGCTAGTGGTCCGAGTACGGTGAACTATGGCTACACCTTC; cdr3_aa: CASGPSTVNYGYTF
clone_size: few; v_call: TRBV5-6; j_call: TRBJ2-1; d_call: NA; cdr3_nt: TGTGCCAGCATCCGAAGAGGTGGCCTTGGGGACAATGAGCAGTTCTTC; cdr3_aa: CASIRRGGLGDNEQFF
clone_size: NA; v_call: TRBV6-5; j_call: TRBJ1-1; d_call: NA; cdr3_nt: TGTGCCAGCAATCGCGGGGGAAGCACTGAAGCTTTCTTT; cdr3_aa: CASNRGGSTEAFF
clone_size: NA; v_call: TRBV7-9; j_call: TRBJ2-1; d_call: TRBD2; cdr3_nt: TGTGCCAGCAGCTTAGACCCGGGGGGGATAAACAATGAGCAGTTCTTC; cdr3_aa: CASSLDPGGINNEQFF
clone_size: once; v_call: TRBV7-6; j_call: TRBJ1-5; d_call: NA; cdr3_nt: TGTGCCAGCAGCTTAGCCCGGCCCGGCGGGCGGCCCCAGCATTTT; cdr3_aa: CASSLARPGGRPQHF
clone_size: NA; v_call: TRBV2; j_call: TRBJ2-2; d_call: NA; cdr3_nt: TGTGCCAGCAGCCCTACAGGGAGCACCGGGGAGCTGTTTTTT; cdr3_aa: CASSPTGSTGELFF
clone_size: NA; v_call: TRBV19; j_call: TRBJ1-5; d_call: TRBD1; cdr3_nt: TGTGCCAGTAGTCCAGGGGACAGGGTCTATCAGCCCCAGCATTTT; cdr3_aa: CASSPGDRVYQPQHF
clone_size: NA; v_call: TRBV11-3; j_call: TRBJ1-3; d_call: NA; cdr3_nt: TGTGCCAGCAGCCCCGGGACTGGCTCTGGAAACACCATATATTTT; cdr3_aa: CASSPGTGSGNTIYF
clone_size: NA; v_call: TRBV7-3; j_call: TRBJ1-2; d_call: NA; cdr3_nt: TGTGCCAGCAGCTTAACGGCCAGGGGTAGCTATGGCTACACCTTC; cdr3_aa: CASSLTARGSYGYTF
clone_size: NA; v_call: TRBV3-1/TRBV3-2; j_call: TRBJ2-2; d_call: NA; cdr3_nt: TGTGCCAGCAGCCAAGACGGGGAGCTGTTTTTT; cdr3_aa: CASSQDGELFF
clone_size: NA; v_call: TRBV9; j_call: TRBJ2-1; d_call: NA; cdr3_nt: TGTGCCAGCAGCGTACCATTCAACGGGAATGAGCAGTTCTTC; cdr3_aa: CASSVPFNGNEQFF
clone_size: NA; v_call: TRBV20-1; j_call: TRBJ1-1; d_call: TRBD1; cdr3_nt: TGCAGTGCTAGTGACAGGGGTTTGAACACTGAAGCTTTCTTT; cdr3_aa: CSASDRGLNTEAFF
clone_size: once; v_call: TRBV9; j_call: TRBJ2-1; d_call: TRBD1; cdr3_nt: TGTGCCAGCAGCCCTTGGACAGGGTCGAATGAGCAGTTCTTC; cdr3_aa: CASSPWTGSNEQFF
clone_size: NA; v_call: TRBV21-1; j_call: TRBJ2-5; d_call: NA; cdr3_nt: TGTGCCAGCAGCCGTAAGGACAGGGGGCATCGGGAGACCCAGTACTTC; cdr3_aa: CASSRKDRGHRETQYF
clone_size: NA; v_call: TRBV27; j_call: TRBJ2-5; d_call: TRBD1; cdr3_nt: TGTGCCAGCAGTAGGGACAGCCAAGAGACCCAGTACTTC; cdr3_aa: CASSRDSQETQYF
clone_size: NA; v_call: TRBV28; j_call: TRBJ1-5; d_call: NA; cdr3_nt: TGTGCCAGCAGTGTTATACCTCAGCCCCAGCATTTT; cdr3_aa: CASSVIPQPQHF
clone_size: NA; v_call: TRBV2; j_call: TRBJ1-3; d_call: TRBD1; cdr3_nt: TGTGCCAGCAGTGGGACAGGGACCTCTGGAAACACCATATATTTT; cdr3_aa: CASSGTGTSGNTIYF